These 22 T cell receptor beta chains were sequenced from one sample in a study of OX40 agonist ivuxolimab in advanced cancers. TCRdb's copy holds only in-frame clones and misses some; the assay was immunoSEQ multiplex PCR. Of over 150,000 clones in the sample, approximately 94% were seen once. The sample consisted of CD4+ or CD8+ T cells sorted from blood, taken in a trial of the OX40 agonist ivuxolimab. These receptors were taken from an adult with an advanced solid tumor such as melanoma, head and neck, liver or kidney cancer.

The genes are TRBV4-3 and TRBJ2-1, with 12 nucleotides matching TRBD2. V lost 4 bases, J lost 4 bases, and 2 bases stayed unmatched. The V gene's germline CDR1 is LGHNA and CDR2 YSLEER. CDR3 length equals 15 residues. CDR3 sequence: CASSPGLAGYNEQFF. The DNA for the CDR3 is TGCGCCAGCAGCCCCGGACTAGCGGGGTACAATGAGCAGTTCTTC.

The chain uses TRBV4-1 and TRBJ2-5, with no clear D. This CDR3 is built from 12 residues. Trimming cost V 6 bases and J 5 bases, with 10 bases left between them. Germline V gene sequence: CDR1 MGHRA, CDR2 YSYEKL. The CDR3 spells CASSLVGETQYF. The CDR3 DNA reads as TGCGCCAGCAGTCTAGTAGGCGAGACCCAGTACTTC.

This clone was seen only once. The rearrangement joins TRBV18 to TRBJ2-7; D may be TRBD2 (5 bases). Germline CDR1 reads KGHSH; CDR2 reads LQKENI. There are 14 residues in the CDR3. V dropped 6 bases and J dropped 7 bases, with 19 bases sitting between them. The CDR3 reads CASSPPEGMGEQYF. In DNA form, the CDR3 reads TGTGCCAGCTCCCCCCCCGAGGGAATGGGGGAGCAGTACTTC.

V is TRBV5-1 and J is TRBJ2-1; D tentatively reads TRBD1 or TRBD2 (6 bases each). CDR1 is SGHRS, CDR2 YFSETQ, per germline. Trimming stripped 2 bases from V and 12 bases from J, with 9 bases between. The CDR3 is 11 amino acids. The CDR3 region has the DNA TGCGCCAGCAGCTTCGAGGGGGGGCAGTTCTTC. Amino acids: CASSFEGGQFF.

This chain uses TRBV28 with TRBJ1-5; a weak D match, TRBD1 (6 bases). The CDR3 sequence is 16 residues long. Germline V gives CDR1 MDHEN, CDR2 SYDVKM. Trimming removed 6 bases at V and 0 bases at J, with 15 bases between. Written as DNA, the CDR3 is TGTGCCAGCAGGCATATTACAGGGCTTAGCAATCAGCCCCAGCATTTT. Protein sequence: CASRHITGLSNQPQHF.

The chain employs TRBV18 and TRBJ2-3; no firm D call. Trimming took 2 bases from V and 6 from J, leaving 9 bases between them. CDR3 length: 13 residues. Germline-derived CDR1 and CDR2 are KGHSH and LQKENI. CDR3: CASSPGRRDTQYF. The CDR3 DNA reads as TGTGCCAGCTCACCAGGGCGAAGGGATACGCAGTATTTT.

DNA for the CDR3: TGCGCCAGCAGCCCCGGATGGGGCAACAATCAGCCCCAGCATTTT. Its translation: CASSPGWGNNQPQHF. The chain uses TRBV5-1 and TRBJ1-5, with D perhaps matching TRBD1 (5 bases). There are 15 residues in the CDR3. V gave up 4 bases and J gave up 3 bases, with 14 bases separating them. Germline V gene sequence: CDR1 SGHRS, CDR2 YFSETQ. The full variable domain, its missing parts supplied by reference TRBV5-1 and TRBJ1-5, is KAGVTQTPRYLIKTRGQQVTLSCSPISGHRSVSWYQQTPGQGLQFLFEYFSETQRNKGNFPGRFSGRQFSNSRSEMNVSTLELGDSALYLCASSPGWGNNQPQHFGDGTRLSIL.

This clone was found once. V usage is TRBV7-9 and J usage is TRBJ2-7; 7 bases map to TRBD2. V trimming: 5 bases; J trimming: 0 bases; junction bases outside the gene matches: 7. CDR1 is SEHNR, CDR2 FQNEAQ, per germline (reference sequence). The CDR3 length is 15 residues. The CDR3 DNA is TGTGCCAGCAGCCTGGGGGGGGTCCCCTCCTACGAGCAGTACTTC. Translating gives CASSLGGVPSYEQYF.

This clone occurred once. The chain employs TRBV18 and TRBJ2-3, with TRBD1 matching over 10 bases. This CDR3 region has 15 residues. The trim removed 6 bases at V and 4 bases at J, leaving 7 bases unmatched. Germline V CDR1 and CDR2: KGHSH, LQKENI. CDR3 coding DNA: TGTGCCAGCTCCCCCGGACAGGGGGGGGCAGATACGCAGTATTTT. It is translated as CASSPGQGGADTQYF.

The chain uses TRBV27 and TRBJ2-4; no definite D call. The CDR3 loop spans 13 amino acids. V gave up 8 bases and J gave up 5 bases, with 13 bases separating them. The germline CDR1 and CDR2 sequences are MNHEY and SMNVEV (reference sequence). In nucleotides, the CDR3 is TGTGCCAGCGGTAACCGACGAGAAAACATTCAGTACTTC. It yields the protein CASGNRRENIQYF.

The rearrangement uses TRBV19 and TRBJ1-5; D not certain. In germline, CDR1 is LNHDA, CDR2 SQIVND (reference sequence). The CDR3 runs 13 residues. V lost 1 base, J lost 7 bases, and 8 bases lay in between. CDR3 sequence reads: CASSIGRYQPQHF. The CDR3 DNA follows: TGTGCCAGTAGTATAGGCCGGTACCAGCCCCAGCATTTT.

This chain joins TRBV5-1 and TRBJ2-3; 12 bases map to TRBD1. This CDR3 comprises 16 residues. The germline V gene has CDR1 SGHRS and CDR2 YFSETQ. J lost 6 bases, V lost 0 bases, and 5 bases had no gene match. The CDR3 sequence is CASSLAGTGGADTQYF. CDR3 nucleotides: TGCGCCAGCAGCTTGGCGGGGACAGGGGGCGCGGATACGCAGTATTTT.

The V call is TRBV27, the J call TRBJ1-6; 7 bases match TRBD1. The length of the CDR3 is 17 residues. Germline trimming cut 0 bases from V and 9 bases from J; bases unmatched to any gene: 11. Germline CDR1 and CDR2: MNHEY and SMNVEV (reference sequence). CDR3 region: CASSLSRSTGVASPLHF. CDR3 sequence (DNA): TGTGCCAGCAGTTTATCGAGGTCCACAGGGGTCGCTTCACCCCTCCACTTT.

The chain is built from TRBV5-6 and TRBJ1-4; 7 positions agree with TRBD1. CDR3 size: 14 residues. V gave up 2 bases and J gave up 6 bases; unmatched junction bases: 4. In germline, CDR1 is SGHDT, CDR2 YYEEEE. The CDR3 DNA is TGTGCCAGCAGCTTCCGGACAGGCGATGAAAAACTGTTTTTT. Residues: CASSFRTGDEKLFF.

This chain links TRBV11-3 with TRBJ2-1; D gene unclear. This CDR3 spans 14 amino acids. Per germline, CDR1 SGHNT and CDR2 YENEEA. Trimming pared 1 base from V and 9 bases from J, leaving 13 bases between. The CDR3 sequence: CASSLADTPREQFF. The CDR3 bases are TGTGCCAGCAGCTTAGCTGACACCCCGCGTGAGCAGTTCTTC.

The rearrangement links TRBV6-9 to TRBJ2-5; 8 bases are a match to TRBD2. This CDR3 contains 15 residues. The ends lost 3 bases at V and 8 bases at J; junction bases unmatched: 11. Germline values: CDR1 MNHGY, CDR2 SVAAGI. The DNA for the CDR3 is TGTGCCAGCAGTTACGAAACCGGGGGGGGAGGAACCCAGTACTTC. Amino acid sequence: CASSYETGGGGTQYF.

The chain uses TRBV4-2 and TRBJ1-1; perhaps TRBD1 as D (6 bases). This CDR3 contains 16 residues. CDR1 is LGHNA and CDR2 is YNFKEQ in the germline V gene. V shed 0 bases and J shed 1 base, with 12 bases lying between them. CDR3 nucleotide sequence: TGTGCCAGCAGCCAAGATGGGGGCAGGCAGAACACTGAAGCTTTCTTT. The encoded protein is CASSQDGGRQNTEAFF.

This chain links TRBV7-2 with TRBJ2-3; 8 positions agree with TRBD2. Trimming cost V 0 bases and J 5 bases; bases outside gene matches: 7. The germline CDR1 and CDR2 sequences are SGHTA and FQGNSA. CDR3 length: 16 residues. The CDR3 DNA follows: TGTGCCAGCAGCTTAGCAGCGGGAGCGGGGAAAGATACGCAGTATTTT. This sequence encodes CASSLAAGAGKDTQYF.

The chain carries TRBV14 and TRBJ1-4; TRBD1 might be the D (6 bases). This CDR3 is built from 18 residues. Germline V gene data show CDR1 as SGHDN and CDR2 as FVKESK. Deletions cut 1 base from V and 0 bases from J, with 15 bases between. The CDR3 nucleotides are TGTGCCAGCAGCCAAGCCCCGGGACACTCGACAACTAATGAAAAACTGTTTTTT. This translates into CASSQAPGHSTTNEKLFF.

The chain links TRBV28 to TRBJ2-7; 11 nucleotides match TRBD1. With 5 bases clipped from V and 3 bases from J, the junction kept 6 bases outside the gene matches. CDR3 length: 15 amino acids. The germline V gene encodes CDR1 MDHEN and CDR2 SYDVKM. CDR3 region: CASSQLGQGVYEQYF. The CDR3 region has the DNA TGTGCCAGCAGTCAACTGGGACAGGGGGTCTACGAGCAGTACTTC.

In its sample, this clone was seen once. This rearrangement joins TRBV5-1 to TRBJ1-1; D is perhaps TRBD1 (6 bases). The CDR3 runs to 16 residues. From germline, CDR1 is SGHRS and CDR2 YFSETQ. Trimming stripped 4 bases from V and 0 bases from J, with 16 bases between. The CDR3 coding sequence is TGCGCCAGCAGCCCATCACGGGGGGACATGAACACTGAAGCTTTCTTT. Translated: CASSPSRGDMNTEAFF.

The V and J genes are TRBV5-1 and TRBJ2-5; the D gene is possibly TRBD2 (5 bases). The J call may be wrong; the DNA end is better matched by TRBJ2-7. CDR1 is SGHRS and CDR2 is YFSETQ in the germline V gene. The CDR3 contains 12 residues. The CDR3 here is CASSFPGDEQYF. CDR3 coding DNA: TGCGCCAGCAGCTTCCCCGGGGACGAGCAGTACTTC.